This T cell receptor (beta chain) was obtained from a study of blood T cells in healthy people across ages. Trimming took off 3 bases at V and 4 bases at J, with 7 bases between the two ends. This CDR3 is 13 amino acids long. This clonotype was observed many times. The authors ran a second PCR of 7 to 11 cycles using a sample-barcoded 5' primer and a J-beta primer mix. TCRdb analysed the 5' RACE reads with MiXCR anew, one entry per CDR3 protein. The data hold around 1,700,000 distinct CDR3 sequences, with roughly 27% observed a single time. The chain couples TRBV12-3 or TRBV12-4 to TRBJ2-1; D remains ambiguous. The sequence derives from a woman aged 25-40 years in good health. Specimen: blood. The CDR3 DNA follows: TGTGCCAGCAGTTTCGGACGGTACAATGAGCAGTTCTTC. Translated, it gives CASSFGRYNEQFF.